This is a list of T cell receptor beta chains from one sample in a study of T-cell memory formation after mild COVID-19. TCRdb passed the 5' RACE reads through MiXCR, listing each CDR3 protein once. The sample yields 550,000 to 600,000 distinct CDR3 sequences, less than 25% seen once. The sample was PBMCs or a T cell subset sorted from them (not recorded which). The source of these receptors is an adult woman who had mild COVID-19 (a few samples of this study predate the infection). Cell type and time point are not known. CDR3s include the opening cysteine and the closing phenylalanine or tryptophan. Each record gives: D gene, clone size, V gene, J gene, CDR3 protein, CDR3 DNA. The D gene is left open where the match is weak. The size field is filled for only some rows; it gives once, few, many or a size class.

d_call: TRBD2
clone_size: few
v_call: TRBV20-1
j_call: TRBJ2-3
cdr3_aa: CSAPPLAGGRSDTQYF
cdr3_nt: TGCAGTGCCCCCCCACTGGCGGGGGGGAGGTCAGATACGCAGTATTTT

d_call: TRBD2
clone_size: few
v_call: TRBV9
j_call: TRBJ2-1
cdr3_aa: CASTELAGVYNEQFF
cdr3_nt: TGTGCCAGCACGGAACTAGCGGGAGTATACAATGAGCAGTTCTTC

d_call: TRBD1
clone_size: .
v_call: TRBV24-1
j_call: TRBJ2-7
cdr3_aa: CATSDPTPGTGVYEQYF
cdr3_nt: TGTGCCACCAGTGATCCTACTCCCGGGACAGGGGTCTACGAGCAGTACTTC

d_call: TRBD1
clone_size: few
v_call: TRBV20-1
j_call: TRBJ2-5
cdr3_aa: CSAPKGAGETQYF
cdr3_nt: TGCAGTGCTCCTAAGGGGGCGGGAGAGACCCAGTACTTC

d_call: .
clone_size: few
v_call: TRBV7-9
j_call: TRBJ2-1
cdr3_aa: CASSLSGLLLNEQFF
cdr3_nt: TGTGCCAGCAGCCTAAGTGGACTACTACTCAATGAGCAGTTCTTC

d_call: .
clone_size: few
v_call: TRBV21-1
j_call: TRBJ2-2
cdr3_aa: CASTLRARDRVNTGELFF
cdr3_nt: TGTGCCAGCACCCTCAGGGCAAGGGACAGGGTAAACACCGGGGAGCTGTTTTTT

d_call: .
clone_size: .
v_call: TRBV7-2
j_call: TRBJ2-1
cdr3_aa: CASSLREGQQFF
cdr3_nt: TGTGCCAGCAGCTTACGAGAGGGACAGCAGTTCTTC

d_call: .
clone_size: .
v_call: TRBV9
j_call: TRBJ2-7
cdr3_aa: CASSVRDNSYEQYF
cdr3_nt: TGTGCCAGCAGCGTGCGGGACAACTCCTACGAGCAGTACTTC

d_call: .
clone_size: .
v_call: TRBV10-3
j_call: TRBJ2-7
cdr3_aa: CAMAAVSGYEQYF
cdr3_nt: TGTGCCATGGCGGCAGTTAGTGGCTACGAGCAGTACTTC

d_call: TRBD2
clone_size: .
v_call: TRBV12-3/TRBV12-4
j_call: TRBJ2-1
cdr3_aa: CASNGLANEQFF
cdr3_nt: TGTGCCAGCAACGGACTAGCGAATGAGCAGTTCTTC

d_call: .
clone_size: few
v_call: TRBV5-1
j_call: TRBJ1-1
cdr3_aa: CASSLAVRTEAFF
cdr3_nt: TGCGCCAGCAGCTTGGCTGTCCGCACTGAAGCTTTCTTT

d_call: TRBD1
clone_size: few
v_call: TRBV12-3/TRBV12-4
j_call: TRBJ2-7
cdr3_aa: CASSGQGVYEQYF
cdr3_nt: TGTGCCAGCAGTGGGCAGGGGGTCTACGAGCAGTACTTC

d_call: .
clone_size: many
v_call: TRBV27
j_call: TRBJ2-1
cdr3_aa: CASSFWGGQFF
cdr3_nt: TGTGCCAGCAGTTTCTGGGGTGGGCAGTTCTTC

d_call: TRBD2
clone_size: few
v_call: TRBV12-3/TRBV12-4
j_call: TRBJ2-5
cdr3_aa: CASSFQGLGEETQYF
cdr3_nt: TGTGCCAGCAGTTTTCAGGGACTAGGGGAAGAGACCCAGTACTTC

d_call: .
clone_size: .
v_call: TRBV20-1
j_call: TRBJ1-2
cdr3_aa: CSARDPGGPVGYTF
cdr3_nt: TGCAGTGCTAGAGATCCGGGGGGCCCCGTGGGCTACACCTTC

d_call: .
clone_size: few
v_call: TRBV5-1
j_call: TRBJ1-1
cdr3_aa: CASSFGVRGRGSSVNTEAFF
cdr3_nt: TGCGCCAGCAGCTTTGGCGTCAGGGGACGCGGGTCCAGTGTGAACACTGAAGCTTTCTTT

d_call: TRBD1
clone_size: many
v_call: TRBV5-1
j_call: TRBJ1-2
cdr3_aa: CASSPSGQDDGYTF
cdr3_nt: TGCGCCAGCAGCCCCTCGGGACAGGACGATGGCTACACCTTC

d_call: .
clone_size: .
v_call: TRBV24-1
j_call: TRBJ2-5
cdr3_aa: CATSDAGFQETQYF
cdr3_nt: TGTGCCACCAGTGATGCGGGGTTCCAAGAGACCCAGTACTTC

d_call: .
clone_size: few
v_call: TRBV6-5
j_call: TRBJ1-2
cdr3_aa: CASSNSRQLRGNYGYTF
cdr3_nt: TGTGCCAGCAGTAACTCTAGGCAGCTCCGGGGGAACTATGGCTACACCTTC

d_call: TRBD2
clone_size: .
v_call: TRBV6-5
j_call: TRBJ2-7
cdr3_aa: CATSGLAGGLYEQYF
cdr3_nt: TGTGCCACCTCAGGACTAGCGGGAGGTTTGTACGAGCAGTACTTC

d_call: .
clone_size: .
v_call: TRBV7-8
j_call: TRBJ2-7
cdr3_aa: CASSLGGGSDEQYF
cdr3_nt: TGTGCCAGCAGCTTGGGGGGAGGATCTGACGAGCAGTACTTC

d_call: .
clone_size: .
v_call: TRBV29-1
j_call: TRBJ2-5
cdr3_aa: CSVEWEVETQYF
cdr3_nt: TGCAGCGTTGAGTGGGAGGTGGAGACCCAGTACTTC

d_call: .
clone_size: once
v_call: TRBV20-1
j_call: TRBJ2-3
cdr3_aa: CSATTTSGGGDRNTQYF
cdr3_nt: TGCAGTGCTACAACGACTAGTGGCGGGGGCGATCGGAATACGCAGTATTTT

d_call: .
clone_size: few
v_call: TRBV7-6
j_call: TRBJ2-7
cdr3_aa: CASSLGEQGPEQYF
cdr3_nt: TGTGCCAGCAGCTTAGGGGAACAAGGGCCCGAGCAGTACTTC

d_call: .
clone_size: .
v_call: TRBV20-1
j_call: TRBJ1-2
cdr3_aa: CSARRQNGYGYTF
cdr3_nt: TGCAGTGCCAGAAGACAGAATGGCTATGGCTACACCTTC

d_call: TRBD2
clone_size: few
v_call: TRBV24-1
j_call: TRBJ2-5
cdr3_aa: CATSDGLAGGGETQYF
cdr3_nt: TGTGCCACCAGTGATGGACTAGCGGGAGGCGGTGAGACCCAGTACTTC

d_call: TRBD2
clone_size: .
v_call: TRBV7-2
j_call: TRBJ2-7
cdr3_aa: CASSASGLADYEQYF
cdr3_nt: TGTGCCAGCAGCGCTTCGGGACTAGCGGACTACGAGCAGTACTTC

d_call: .
clone_size: .
v_call: TRBV7-2
j_call: TRBJ2-5
cdr3_aa: CASSFRSLSLAGSLQETQYF
cdr3_nt: TGTGCCAGCAGCTTTCGGAGCCTGAGCCTAGCTGGTTCTTTACAAGAGACCCAGTACTTC

d_call: .
clone_size: few
v_call: TRBV15
j_call: TRBJ1-5
cdr3_aa: CATSRDWRELGEDNQPQHF
cdr3_nt: TGTGCCACCAGCAGAGATTGGCGTGAGTTGGGAGAAGACAATCAGCCCCAGCATTTT

d_call: .
clone_size: .
v_call: TRBV11-2
j_call: TRBJ2-7
cdr3_aa: CASSLADGDYEQYF
cdr3_nt: TGTGCCAGCAGCTTAGCGGACGGAGACTACGAGCAGTACTTC

d_call: .
clone_size: few
v_call: TRBV12-3/TRBV12-4
j_call: TRBJ1-1
cdr3_aa: CASSTGDRAEAFF
cdr3_nt: TGTGCCAGCAGTACGGGAGATCGAGCTGAAGCTTTCTTT

d_call: .
clone_size: .
v_call: TRBV5-1
j_call: TRBJ1-1
cdr3_aa: CASSLSQGINTEAFF
cdr3_nt: TGCGCCAGCAGCTTGAGTCAGGGGATTAACACTGAAGCTTTCTTT

d_call: TRBD1
clone_size: few
v_call: TRBV5-1
j_call: TRBJ1-2
cdr3_aa: CASSPGQGGLNNYGYTF
cdr3_nt: TGCGCCAGCAGCCCCGGACAGGGGGGGCTAAATAACTATGGCTACACCTTC

d_call: TRBD1
clone_size: .
v_call: TRBV7-9
j_call: TRBJ1-1
cdr3_aa: CASTIKGQLNTEAFF
cdr3_nt: TGTGCCAGCACCATAAAGGGACAGTTGAACACTGAAGCTTTCTTT

d_call: TRBD2
clone_size: .
v_call: TRBV6-4
j_call: TRBJ2-2
cdr3_aa: CASSSGTSDTGELFF
cdr3_nt: TGTGCCAGCAGCTCCGGGACTAGCGACACCGGGGAGCTGTTTTTT

d_call: TRBD1
clone_size: .
v_call: TRBV6-5
j_call: TRBJ1-4
cdr3_aa: CASSYGTGVNEKLFF
cdr3_nt: TGTGCCAGCAGTTACGGGACAGGGGTTAATGAAAAACTGTTTTTT

d_call: TRBD2
clone_size: few
v_call: TRBV5-5
j_call: TRBJ2-1
cdr3_aa: CASSLDPPLAGAPLYNEQFF
cdr3_nt: TGTGCCAGCAGCTTGGATCCGCCGTTGGCGGGAGCCCCTCTCTACAATGAGCAGTTCTTC

d_call: TRBD2
clone_size: few
v_call: TRBV7-9
j_call: TRBJ2-3
cdr3_aa: CASSLGLAGDSTDTQYF
cdr3_nt: TGTGCCAGCAGCTTAGGGCTAGCGGGAGACAGCACAGATACGCAGTATTTT

d_call: .
clone_size: few
v_call: TRBV30
j_call: TRBJ2-3
cdr3_aa: CAWSDASTQYF
cdr3_nt: TGTGCCTGGAGCGACGCCTCAACGCAGTATTTT

d_call: .
clone_size: .
v_call: TRBV20-1
j_call: TRBJ1-1
cdr3_aa: CSARKERALNTEAFF
cdr3_nt: TGCAGTGCTAGAAAGGAGAGGGCTCTGAACACTGAAGCTTTCTTT

d_call: TRBD2
clone_size: many
v_call: TRBV20-1
j_call: TRBJ2-7
cdr3_aa: CSAAGGSYEQYF
cdr3_nt: TGCAGTGCTGCGGGGGGCTCCTACGAGCAGTACTTC